The present entry profiles one TCR beta chain with its context. This clone's antigen is unknown. One base away there is no much larger clone; base qualities are not given. The data were obtained in a study of blood T cell repertoires in COVID-19 (dated by TCRdb to the early 2020s). With regard to the full study: The collaborator samples originated in the United States, Italy and Spain and spanned the acute and convalescent phases of COVID-19. Sample metadata almost always included a de-identified subject ID, COVID-19 status, age in years and sex. The material from the prospective study consisted of cDNA or gDNA derived from T cells, B-cell-depleted T cells, or PBMCs. Where HLA class I and class II types were available, the types were taken from metadata supplied by the sample provider, not from assay-based typing. The repertoires were released in a freely available public database intended as a resource for research on the immune response to SARS-CoV-2. The samples were drawn from the first 160 participants of the ongoing ImmuneRACE study and from more than 1,000 subjects provided by 6 global collaborators. Deeply sampled blood TCRbeta repertoires from subjects exposed to, actively infected with, or recovered from COVID-19 were included in the dataset. General conclusions and limits of the study: Clinical and demographic metadata were provided uncurated, with the amount varying by source and participant.

V loses 2 bases, J loses 1 base, and the germline ends lie 11 bases apart. Its CDR3 holds 16 amino acids, cysteine through phenylalanine. The sequence is cut down to CDR3 DNA, 48 bases in frame from base 1. From a lookup of the germline V gene, CDR1 and CDR2 are MDHEN and SYDVKM. Participants in the prospective study were aged roughly 18 to 95 years, lived in over 20 United States geographic areas, and enrolled through a virtual design. In the prospective study, cohorts were assigned on the basis of participant-reported clinical history obtained from a screening survey and a study questionnaire. Mobile phlebotomists in the prospective study collected whole blood, serum and a nasopharyngeal or oropharyngeal swab from every participant. Over a roughly 2-month period, participants in the prospective study had the option of providing additional blood draws and questionnaires. Before DNA extraction, blood samples from the prospective study were shipped at room temperature or frozen.

TCRbeta CDR3 regions were amplified from genomic DNA by means of the immunoSEQ Assay, a bias-controlled multiplex PCR. In the authors' own workflow: Nucleated cell counts per sample were estimated from amplification of reference gene primers within the assay. Sequence reads were collapsed and filtered to measure the absolute abundance of every unique TCRbeta CDR3 rearrangement. For each sample, productive Simpson clonality was calculated as the square root of Simpson's diversity index across productive rearrangements. TCRdb provides this immuneACCESS table in a form limited to in-frame rearrangements. Some clones are lacking; in checked studies, under half of them reflect an unresolved V gene, and why the rest are absent is not known. V and J calls plus clone size are reproduced from that table; the DNA served to infer D and trimming. This sample comprises about 63,000 clones, about four fifths of them detected only once. Less than 4.5% of the sample is held by the ten biggest clonotypes.

The chain couples TRBV28 to TRBJ1-4, with TRBD1 perhaps the D gene, on 5 matching bases. The TCR comes from a woman in her 40s with acute COVID-19. The sequenced material came from PBMCs or T cells enriched from blood (not recorded which). The CDR3 is CASSLATGGTNEKLFF. The bases read TGTGCCAGCAGTTTAGCTACAGGCGGAACTAATGAAAAACTGTTTTTT.